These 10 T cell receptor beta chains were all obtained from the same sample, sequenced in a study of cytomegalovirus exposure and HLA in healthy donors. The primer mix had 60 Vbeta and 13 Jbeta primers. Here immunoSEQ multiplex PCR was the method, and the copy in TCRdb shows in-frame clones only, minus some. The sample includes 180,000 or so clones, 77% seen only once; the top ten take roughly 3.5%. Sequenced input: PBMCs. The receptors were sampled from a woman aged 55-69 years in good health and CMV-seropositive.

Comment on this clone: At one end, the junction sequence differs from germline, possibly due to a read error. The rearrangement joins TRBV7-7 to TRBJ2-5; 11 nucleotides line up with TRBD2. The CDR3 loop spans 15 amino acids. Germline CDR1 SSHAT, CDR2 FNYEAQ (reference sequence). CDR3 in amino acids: CASSLELAGAETQYF. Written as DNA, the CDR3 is TGTGCTAGCAGCTTAGAACTAGCGGGAGCTGAGACCCAGTACTTC.

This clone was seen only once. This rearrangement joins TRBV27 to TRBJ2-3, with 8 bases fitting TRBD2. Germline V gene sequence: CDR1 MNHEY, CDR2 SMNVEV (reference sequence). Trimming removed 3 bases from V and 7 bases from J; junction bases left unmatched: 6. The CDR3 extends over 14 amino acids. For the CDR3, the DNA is TGTGCCAGCAGTTTCCGGGGGGGCCAGAATACGCAGTATTTT. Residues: CASSFRGGQNTQYF.

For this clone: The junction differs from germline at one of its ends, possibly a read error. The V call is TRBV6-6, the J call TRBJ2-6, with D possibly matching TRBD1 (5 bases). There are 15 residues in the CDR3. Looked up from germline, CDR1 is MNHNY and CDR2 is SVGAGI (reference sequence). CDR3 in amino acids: CASSSVNSGANGLTF. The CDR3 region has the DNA TGTGCCAGCAGTTCCGTTAACTCTGGGGCCAACGGCCTGACTTTC.

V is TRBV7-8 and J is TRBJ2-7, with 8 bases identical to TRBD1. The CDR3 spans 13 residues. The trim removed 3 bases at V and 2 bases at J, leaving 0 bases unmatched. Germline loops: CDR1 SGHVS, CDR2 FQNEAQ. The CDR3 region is CASSLDRAYEQYF. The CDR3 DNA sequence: TGTGCCAGCAGCTTGGACAGGGCCTACGAGCAGTACTTC.

CDR3 DNA sequence: TGTGCCAGCAGCCGAGGGACTAGCGGGGGTTCCTACGAGCAGTACTTC. It is translated as CASSRGTSGGSYEQYF. The genes are TRBV27 and TRBJ2-7, with 14 bases that match TRBD2. Trimming removed 6 bases from V and 1 base from J; junction bases left unmatched: 5. The CDR3 loop spans 16 amino acids. Germline values: CDR1 MNHEY, CDR2 SMNVEV (reference sequence).

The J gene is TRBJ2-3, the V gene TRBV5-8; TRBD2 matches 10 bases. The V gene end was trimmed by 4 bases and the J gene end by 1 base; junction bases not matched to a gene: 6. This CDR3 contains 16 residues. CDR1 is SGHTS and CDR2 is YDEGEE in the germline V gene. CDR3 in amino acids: CASSLKSGGGTDTQYF. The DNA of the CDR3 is TGTGCCAGCAGCCTTAAAAGCGGGGGGGGCACAGATACGCAGTATTTT.

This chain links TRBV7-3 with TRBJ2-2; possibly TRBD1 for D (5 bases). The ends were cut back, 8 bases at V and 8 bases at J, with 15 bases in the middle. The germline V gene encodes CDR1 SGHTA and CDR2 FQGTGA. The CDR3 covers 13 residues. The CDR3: CASSLAQAGELFF. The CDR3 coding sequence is TGTGCCAGCTCTCTCGCACAGGCAGGGGAGCTGTTTTTT.

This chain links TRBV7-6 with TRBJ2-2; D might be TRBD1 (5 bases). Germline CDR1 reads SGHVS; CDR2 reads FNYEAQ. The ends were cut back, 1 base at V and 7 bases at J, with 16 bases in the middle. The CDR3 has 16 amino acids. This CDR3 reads CASSLGAQGLLGELFF. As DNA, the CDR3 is TGTGCCAGCAGCTTAGGGGCCCAGGGTCTACTCGGGGAGCTGTTTTTT.

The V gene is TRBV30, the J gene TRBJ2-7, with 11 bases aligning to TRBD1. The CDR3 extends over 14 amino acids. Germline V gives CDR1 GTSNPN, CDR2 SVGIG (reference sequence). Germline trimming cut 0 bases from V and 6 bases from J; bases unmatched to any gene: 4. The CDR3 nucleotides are TGTGCCTGGAGTGTAACCGGGACAGGGGGCGAGCAGTACTTC. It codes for CAWSVTGTGGEQYF. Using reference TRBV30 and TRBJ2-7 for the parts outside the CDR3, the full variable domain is SQTIHQWPATLVQPVGSPLSLECTVEGTSNPNLYWYRQAAGRGLQLLFYSVGIGQISSEVPQNLSASRPQDRQFILSSKKLLLSDSGFYLCAWSVTGTGGEQYFGPGTRLTVT.

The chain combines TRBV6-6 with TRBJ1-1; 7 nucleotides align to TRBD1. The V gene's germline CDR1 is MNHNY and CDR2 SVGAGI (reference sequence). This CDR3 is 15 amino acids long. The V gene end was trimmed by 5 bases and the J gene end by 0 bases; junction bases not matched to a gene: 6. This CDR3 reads CASSPLQGLNTEAFF. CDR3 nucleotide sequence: TGTGCCAGCAGTCCCTTACAGGGGTTGAACACTGAAGCTTTCTTT.